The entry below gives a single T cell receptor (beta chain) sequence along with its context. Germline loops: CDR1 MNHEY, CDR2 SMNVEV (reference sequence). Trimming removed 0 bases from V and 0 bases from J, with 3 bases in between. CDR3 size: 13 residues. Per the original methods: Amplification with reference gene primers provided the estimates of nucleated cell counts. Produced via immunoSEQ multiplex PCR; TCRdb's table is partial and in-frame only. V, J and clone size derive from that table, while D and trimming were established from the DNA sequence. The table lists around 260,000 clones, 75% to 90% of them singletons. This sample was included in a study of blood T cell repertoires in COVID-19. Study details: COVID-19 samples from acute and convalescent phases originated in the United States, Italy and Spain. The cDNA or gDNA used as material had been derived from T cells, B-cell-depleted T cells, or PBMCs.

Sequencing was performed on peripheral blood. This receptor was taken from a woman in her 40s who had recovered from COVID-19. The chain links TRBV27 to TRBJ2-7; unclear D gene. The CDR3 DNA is TGTGCCAGCAGTTTATCCTTCTCCTACGAGCAGTACTTC. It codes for CASSLSFSYEQYF.